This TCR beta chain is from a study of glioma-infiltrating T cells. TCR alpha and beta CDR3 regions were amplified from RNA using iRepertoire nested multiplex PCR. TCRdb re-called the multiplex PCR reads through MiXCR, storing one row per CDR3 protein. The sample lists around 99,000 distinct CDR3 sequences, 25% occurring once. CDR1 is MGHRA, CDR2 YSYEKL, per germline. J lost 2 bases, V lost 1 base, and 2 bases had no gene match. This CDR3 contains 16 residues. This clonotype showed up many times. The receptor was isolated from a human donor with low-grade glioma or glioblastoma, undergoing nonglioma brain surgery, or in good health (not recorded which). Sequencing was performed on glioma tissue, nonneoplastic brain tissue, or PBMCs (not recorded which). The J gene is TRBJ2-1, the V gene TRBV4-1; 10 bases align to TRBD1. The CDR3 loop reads CASSQGDRGPYNEQFF. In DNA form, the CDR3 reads TGCGCCAGCAGCCAAGGGGACAGGGGCCCCTACAATGAGCAGTTCTTC.